These 22 T cell receptor beta chains were all obtained from the same sample, sequenced in a study of CD8 T cells in Susac syndrome. Random hexamers were used to reverse transcribe the RNA input (roughly 0.5 to 1 ug). MiXCR was run by TCRdb on the immunoSEQ multiplex PCR reads, yielding one entry per CDR3 protein. The sample comprises 150,000 to 200,000 distinct CDR3 sequences, about 94% of which are singletons, and approximately 0.099% rests with the top ten. The source material was CD4+ T cells from PBMCs. These receptors were obtained from a human donor with Susac syndrome.

This clonotype was seen a single time. The chain combines TRBV9 with TRBJ2-3, with D unresolved. Germline V gene lookup returns CDR1 SGDLS and CDR2 YYNGEE. This CDR3 comprises 14 residues. V was trimmed by 4 bases and J by 6 bases, leaving 15 bases between them. The CDR3 is CASSPEDFADTQYF. CDR3 DNA sequence: TGTGCCAGCAGCCCTGAAGACTTTGCGGATACGCAGTATTTT.

The rearrangement joins TRBV18 to TRBJ2-1; 10 positions match TRBD2. V dropped 3 bases and J dropped 3; count of bases not matched to a gene: 5. The CDR3 is 16 residues long. Germline V gives CDR1 KGHSH, CDR2 LQKENI. The CDR3 loop is CASSPLAGAFYNEQFF. The DNA for the CDR3 is TGTGCCAGCTCACCCCTAGCGGGGGCCTTCTACAATGAGCAGTTCTTC.

V gene TRBV4-1 combines with J gene TRBJ1-2; the D gene is possibly TRBD1 (6 bases). Deletions cut 0 bases from V and 1 base from J, with 15 bases between. This CDR3 is 17 amino acids long. Germline values: CDR1 MGHRA, CDR2 YSYEKL. The DNA of the CDR3 is TGCGCCAGCAGCCAAGAAGACCAGACAGGTTATAACTATGGCTACACCTTC. Translated: CASSQEDQTGYNYGYTF.

The chain carries TRBV20-1 and TRBJ2-4, with a weak D call TRBD2 (6 bases). V gave up 2 bases and J gave up 0 bases, with 14 bases separating them. The CDR3 loop spans 16 amino acids. The germline gives CDR1 DFQATT, CDR2 SNEGSKA (reference sequence). The chain's CDR3 is CSARRRGEVAKNIQYF. The CDR3 DNA sequence: TGCAGTGCTAGACGGAGGGGCGAAGTAGCCAAAAACATTCAGTACTTC.

This chain connects TRBV23-1 to TRBJ1-5; D remains ambiguous. TRBV23-1 is reported as an ORF; its role is uncertain. Trimming pared 0 bases from V and 9 bases from J, leaving 6 bases between. There are 12 residues in the CDR3. For the CDR3, the DNA is TGCGCCAGCAGTCAATCTTCCGGGCCCCAGCATTTT. Its translation is CASSQSSGPQHF.

The V call is TRBV29-1, the J call TRBJ2-1; 16 bases agree with TRBD2. The V segment lost 4 bases and the J segment 6 bases; nucleotides outside the gene matches: 6. The CDR3 sequence is 16 residues long. Germline V gene lookup returns CDR1 SQVTM and CDR2 ANQGSEA. The CDR3 is CSVAGLAGGPSNEQFF. The CDR3 region has the DNA TGCAGCGTTGCGGGACTAGCGGGAGGGCCGAGCAATGAGCAGTTCTTC.

The J gene is TRBJ1-3, the V gene TRBV6-5; possibly TRBD1 for D (5 bases). There are 15 residues in the CDR3. Trimming cost V 6 bases and J 2 bases, with 14 bases left between them. The germline V gene has CDR1 MNHEY and CDR2 SVGAGI. The CDR3 spells CASSANRSPGNTIYF. In nucleotides, the CDR3 is TGTGCCAGCAGCGCTAACAGGAGCCCTGGAAACACCATATATTTT.

This clonotype has more than one count but fewer than ten. V is TRBV27 and J is TRBJ2-5; D is uncertain. This CDR3 is 13 amino acids long. Trimming removed 3 bases at V and 0 bases at J, with 5 bases between. Germline V gives CDR1 MNHEY, CDR2 SMNVEV (reference sequence). The DNA of the CDR3 is TGTGCCAGCAGTTTTGGGTACCAAGAGACCCAGTACTTC. It is translated as CASSFGYQETQYF.

This chain connects TRBV12-3 or TRBV12-4 to TRBJ2-5; D is perhaps TRBD2 (5 bases). The CDR3 runs to 13 residues. Trimming pared 7 bases from V and 8 bases from J, leaving 17 bases between. The CDR3 bases are TGTGCCAGCACCATCGACCCGGGGTCCACCCAGTACTTC. Protein: CASTIDPGSTQYF.

This clonotype has just one count. The chain carries TRBV5-1 and TRBJ2-5; 13 nucleotides match TRBD2. V lost 4 bases and J lost 5; bases outside the gene matches: 5. The CDR3 contains 15 residues. Germline values: CDR1 SGHRS, CDR2 YFSETQ. As DNA, the CDR3 is TGCGCCAGCAGCCCGAGGACTAGCGGGGGCGAGACCCAGTACTTC. Its protein product is CASSPRTSGGETQYF. Combining the CDR3 with reference TRBV5-1 and TRBJ2-5 gives the whole variable domain KAGVTQTPRYLIKTRGQQVTLSCSPISGHRSVSWYQQTPGQGLQFLFEYFSETQRNKGNFPGRFSGRQFSNSRSEMNVSTLELGDSALYLCASSPRTSGGETQYFGPGTRLLVL.

The chain is built from TRBV5-1 and TRBJ2-1; 7 bases agree with TRBD1. The V gene's germline CDR1 is SGHRS and CDR2 YFSETQ. Losses at the gene ends were 0 bases for V and 4 bases for J; bases not matched to a gene: 4. This CDR3 is 15 amino acids long. The CDR3 DNA follows: TGCGCCAGCAGCTTGGGGCAGGGGGTTTACAATGAGCAGTTCTTC. It specifies CASSLGQGVYNEQFF. Complete variable domain (other parts from reference TRBV5-1 and TRBJ2-1): KAGVTQTPRYLIKTRGQQVTLSCSPISGHRSVSWYQQTPGQGLQFLFEYFSETQRNKGNFPGRFSGRQFSNSRSEMNVSTLELGDSALYLCASSLGQGVYNEQFFGPGTRLTVL.

This clonotype appeared once. The chain recombines TRBV2 with TRBJ1-2; no clear D. The V end lost 5 bases, the J end lost 6 bases, and 19 bases lay between the germline ends. Germline lookup yields CDR1 SNHLY and CDR2 FYNNEI. The CDR3 contains 15 residues. The CDR3 nucleotides read TGTGCCAGCAGTAGACCGGGAGCTGGCTTCGATGGCTACACCTTC. Its translation is CASSRPGAGFDGYTF. The entire variable domain, with the rest obtained from reference TRBV2 and TRBJ1-2, is as follows: EPEVTQTPSHQVTQMGQEVILRCVPISNHLYFYWYRQILGQKVEFLVSFYNNEISEKSEIFDDQFSVERPDGSNFTLKIRSTKLEDSAMYFCASSRPGAGFDGYTFGSGTRLTVV.

The chain couples TRBV2 to TRBJ1-2; D not resolved. The length of the CDR3 is 13 residues. Germline CDR1 is SNHLY and CDR2 is FYNNEI. V lost 0 bases to trimming and J lost 8 bases, with 10 bases between them. The CDR3 protein is CASSEARREGYTF. CDR3 DNA sequence: TGTGCCAGCAGTGAAGCGAGGCGGGAAGGCTACACCTTC.

This rearrangement joins TRBV18 to TRBJ1-2, with 8 bases fitting TRBD1. There are 15 residues in the CDR3. The germline CDR1 and CDR2 sequences are KGHSH and LQKENI. Trimming at V came to 0 bases and at J to 8 bases, leaving 8 bases not matched to a gene. For the CDR3, the DNA is TGTGCCAGCTCACCACCCTCGACAGGGGCGGAAGGCTACACCTTC. This gives the protein CASSPPSTGAEGYTF.

The V call is TRBV6-2 or TRBV6-3, the J call TRBJ1-1; perhaps TRBD1 as D (6 bases). The CDR3 extends over 16 amino acids. The germline V and J ends were trimmed by 0 bases and 3 bases, with 14 bases remaining between them. The germline V gene encodes CDR1 MNHEY and CDR2 SVGEGT. The chain's CDR3 is CASSYSIGGRDTEAFF. The CDR3, as DNA: TGTGCCAGCAGTTACTCGATCGGGGGCAGGGACACTGAAGCTTTCTTT.

V is TRBV5-1 and J is TRBJ2-5; no definite D call. V was clipped by 2 bases and J by 2 bases, with 7 bases between them. Germline lookup yields CDR1 SGHRS and CDR2 YFSETQ. The CDR3 runs 13 residues. DNA of the CDR3: TGCGCCAGCAGCTTTGCCCCACAAGAGACCCAGTACTTC. The encoded protein is CASSFAPQETQYF.

The chain joins TRBV19 to TRBJ1-3; the D is unclear. V was trimmed by 1 base and J by 0 bases, leaving 7 bases between them. CDR1 and CDR2 (germline): LNHDA, SQIVND (reference sequence). This CDR3 has 15 residues. The CDR3 DNA is TGTGCCAGTAGTATAGTGGGAAGCTCTGGAAACACCATATATTTT. Protein sequence: CASSIVGSSGNTIYF.

V and J are TRBV7-8 and TRBJ1-1, with 7 nucleotides matching TRBD1. There are 22 residues in the CDR3. The trim removed 1 base at V and 0 bases at J, leaving 23 bases unmatched. Germline CDR1 SGHVS, CDR2 FQNEAQ. In nucleotides, the CDR3 is TGTGCCAGCAGCTTAGTAATTTTCGGCAGGGGGTCCCGGCGCACAATGAACACTGAAGCTTTCTTT. It yields the protein CASSLVIFGRGSRRTMNTEAFF.

This clonotype has a single count. The chain links TRBV20-1 to TRBJ1-1, with 7 nucleotides matching TRBD1. CDR1 and CDR2 (germline): DFQATT, SNEGSKA (reference sequence). The J segment lost 2 bases and the V segment lost 4 bases, leaving 4 bases of the junction unmatched. The CDR3 consists of 13 residues. The CDR3 bases are TGCAGTGCTAAAAGACAGGGTAACACTGAAGCTTTCTTT. Its translation: CSAKRQGNTEAFF.

This sequence joins TRBV6-6 and TRBJ2-5; 7 bases map to TRBD2. The CDR3 covers 16 residues. With 5 bases clipped from V and 6 bases from J, the junction kept 15 bases outside the gene matches. Germline V gene lookup returns CDR1 MNHNY and CDR2 SVGAGI (reference sequence). CDR3 coding DNA: TGTGCCAGCAGTCTTGGGGGGGAGGGCTTTGTGAAGACCCAGTACTTC. This gives the protein CASSLGGEGFVKTQYF.

The V call is TRBV27, the J call TRBJ1-5, with D possibly TRBD1 on 6 matching bases. V dropped 3 bases and J dropped 0 bases, with 12 bases sitting between them. This CDR3 region has 16 residues. From germline, CDR1 is MNHEY and CDR2 SMNVEV (reference sequence). In nucleotides, the CDR3 is TGTGCCAGCAGTTTTCAGGGGCCGTATAGCAATCAGCCCCAGCATTTT. Amino acids: CASSFQGPYSNQPQHF.

The rearrangement joins TRBV20-1 to TRBJ2-5, with 10 bases identical to TRBD2. Trimming removed 3 bases from V and 0 bases from J; junction bases left unmatched: 13. From germline, CDR1 is DFQATT and CDR2 SNEGSKA (reference sequence). The CDR3 consists of 18 residues. In DNA form, the CDR3 reads TGCAGTGCTAGGCTTTGGACTAGCGGACAAGTGTACCAAGAGACCCAGTACTTC. The encoded protein is CSARLWTSGQVYQETQYF.